This T cell receptor beta chain was sequenced for a study of blood T cell repertoires in COVID-19. Study summary: Samples taken during acute and convalescent COVID-19 were collected in the United States, Italy and Spain. Sample material is recorded as cDNA or gDNA derived from T cells, B-cell-depleted T cells, or PBMCs.

The CDR3 has 15 amino acids. Germline V gene data show CDR1 as SEHNR and CDR2 as FQNEAQ (reference sequence). Trimming removed 0 bases from V and 3 bases from J, with 11 bases in between. Per the study methods: Amplification of reference gene primers provided the estimated nucleated cell counts. TCRdb's copy holds only in-frame clones and misses some; the assay was immunoSEQ multiplex PCR. V and J calls and clone size are given by that table; D and trimming were obtained from the DNA. The sample yields more than 200,000 clones, around 87% seen once. V usage is TRBV7-9 and J usage is TRBJ1-1; maybe TRBD1 (6 bases). The source of this sequence is a woman aged 55-69 years with COVID-19, enrolled during active disease. The sample taken for sequencing was peripheral blood. CDR3 sequence reads: CASSLAAQGHTEAFF. The CDR3 coding sequence is TGTGCCAGCAGCTTAGCCGCACAGGGCCACACTGAAGCTTTCTTT.